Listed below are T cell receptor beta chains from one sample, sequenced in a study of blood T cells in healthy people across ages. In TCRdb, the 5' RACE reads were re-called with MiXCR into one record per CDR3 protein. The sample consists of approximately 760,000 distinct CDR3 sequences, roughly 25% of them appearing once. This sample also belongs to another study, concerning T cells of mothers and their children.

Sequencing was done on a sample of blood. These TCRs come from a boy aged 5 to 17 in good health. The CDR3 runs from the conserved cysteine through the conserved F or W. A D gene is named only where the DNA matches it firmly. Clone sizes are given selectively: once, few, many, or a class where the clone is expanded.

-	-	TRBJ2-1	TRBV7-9	TGTGCCAGCAGCTTATGGGGGGACAGAGGAATGAACAATGAGCAGTTCTTC	CASSLWGDRGMNNEQFF
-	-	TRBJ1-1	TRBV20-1	TGCAGTGCTGGGCGGGGGTTGGGCACTGAAGCTTTCTTT	CSAGRGLGTEAFF
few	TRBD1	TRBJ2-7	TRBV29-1	TGCAGCGTCACAGGGGCCCCCGGGATTTACGAGCAGTACTTC	CSVTGAPGIYEQYF
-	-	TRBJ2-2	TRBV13	TGTGCCAGCAGCCAAGGAGCCCCCCGGGAGCTGTTTTTT	CASSQGAPRELFF
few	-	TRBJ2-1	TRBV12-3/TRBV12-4	TGCGCCAGCAGCTTATCCAACAATGAGCAGTTCTTC	CASSLSNNEQFF
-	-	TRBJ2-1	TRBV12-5	TGTGCTAGTGGTTTACGGCTAGCGGACAGCAATGAGCAGTTCTTC	CASGLRLADSNEQFF
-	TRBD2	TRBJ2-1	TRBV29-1	TGCAGCGTGGGGACTAGCGGAGCATACAATGAGCAGTTCTTC	CSVGTSGAYNEQFF
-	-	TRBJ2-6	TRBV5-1	TGCGCCAGCAGCCTGTCGGGTGGGGCCAACGTCCTGACTTTC	CASSLSGGANVLTF
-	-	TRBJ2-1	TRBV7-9	TGTGCCAGCAGCTCCAGGGACCACTCCTACAATGAGCAGTTCTTC	CASSSRDHSYNEQFF
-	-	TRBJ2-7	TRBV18	TGTGCCAGCTCACCACCGGCAGGGGGGGACGAGCAGTACTTC	CASSPPAGGDEQYF
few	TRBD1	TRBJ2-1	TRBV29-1	TGCAGCGTTGCAAGGGACAGGAACAATGAGCAGTTCTTC	CSVARDRNNEQFF
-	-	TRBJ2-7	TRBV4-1	TGCGCCAGCAGCCAAATGCCCGGGACGGACGCCTACGAGCAGTACTTC	CASSQMPGTDAYEQYF
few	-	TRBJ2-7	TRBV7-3	TGTGCCAGCAGCCCCAACCCCTCGACGACCGAGCAGTACTTC	CASSPNPSTTEQYF
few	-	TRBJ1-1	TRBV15	TGTGCCACCAGCAGCAGCAACACTGAAGCTTTCTTT	CATSSSNTEAFF
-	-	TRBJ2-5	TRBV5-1	TGCGCCAGCAGCTTTGGGGAGAAAGGTACCCAGTACTTC	CASSFGEKGTQYF
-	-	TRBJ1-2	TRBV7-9	TGTGCCAGCAGCTTAGGGCCGGCCGCGGACTATGGCTACACCTTC	CASSLGPAADYGYTF
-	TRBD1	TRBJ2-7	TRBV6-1	TGTGCCAGCAGTGGGGGTACCGGGACAGAGGCCTACGAGCAGTACTTC	CASSGGTGTEAYEQYF
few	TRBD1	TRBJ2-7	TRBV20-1	TGCAGTGCCAAGGACAGGAAACCCTACGAGCAGTACTTC	CSAKDRKPYEQYF
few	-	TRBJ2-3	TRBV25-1	TGTGCCAGCAGCCTACCGACGGGGTACGGGCAGTATTTT	CASSLPTGYGQYF
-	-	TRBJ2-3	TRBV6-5	TGTGCCAGCAGTTACTCTGGTAGCAGTAGCACAGATACGCAGTATTTT	CASSYSGSSSTDTQYF
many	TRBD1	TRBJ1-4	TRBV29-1	TGCAGCGTCGATGAGGGACAGGGAGATGAAAAACTGTTTTTT	CSVDEGQGDEKLFF
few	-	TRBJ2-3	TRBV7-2	TGTGCCAGCAGCTCGTGGGGGGCGAGCACAGATACGCAGTATTTT	CASSSWGASTDTQYF
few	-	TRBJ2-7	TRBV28	TGTGCCAGCAGTTTATTTGGGCCCTACACGGACGAGCAGTACTTC	CASSLFGPYTDEQYF
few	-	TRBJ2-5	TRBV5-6	TGTGCCAGCAGCGTACCGGGCCAAGAGACCCAGTACTTC	CASSVPGQETQYF
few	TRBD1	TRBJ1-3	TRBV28	TGTGCCAGCAGTCAACAGGGGAGCATATATTTT	CASSQQGSIYF
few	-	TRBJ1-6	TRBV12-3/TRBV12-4	TGTGCCAGCAGTTTATCCTTCGGGGCCTCCTATAATTCACCCCTCCACTTT	CASSLSFGASYNSPLHF
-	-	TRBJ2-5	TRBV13	TGTGCCAGCAGCCACCGACAACCTCCAGAGACCCAGTACTTC	CASSHRQPPETQYF
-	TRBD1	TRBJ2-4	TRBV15	TGTGCCACCAGCAGAGCCCCTTTTCAGGGGGCTGTAGACATTCAGTACTTC	CATSRAPFQGAVDIQYF
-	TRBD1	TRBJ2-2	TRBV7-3	TGTGCCAGCAGCTTGGGACAGGACATCACCGGGGAGCTGTTTTTT	CASSLGQDITGELFF
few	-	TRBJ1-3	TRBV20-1	TGCAGTGCTAGAGATTGGGTAAACACCATATATTTT	CSARDWVNTIYF
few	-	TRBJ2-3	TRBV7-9	TGTGCCAGCAGCCCCGAGACAGATACGCAGTATTTT	CASSPETDTQYF
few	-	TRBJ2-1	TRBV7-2	TGTGCCAGCAGTTTACCCGACGGGGATGAGCAGTTCTTC	CASSLPDGDEQFF
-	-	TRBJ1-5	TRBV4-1	TGCGCCAGCAGTCAAGTACAGGGATATAGCAATCAGCCCCAGCATTTT	CASSQVQGYSNQPQHF
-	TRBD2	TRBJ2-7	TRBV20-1	TGCAGTGCTAGGCCCCGGGGGGACCTCTCCTACGAGCAGTACTTC	CSARPRGDLSYEQYF
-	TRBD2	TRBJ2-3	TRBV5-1	TGCGCCAGCAGCCGACGGACTAGCGCAGATACGCAGTATTTT	CASSRRTSADTQYF
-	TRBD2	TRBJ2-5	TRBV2	TGTGCCAGCGGGACTAGTTGGACCCAGTACTTC	CASGTSWTQYF
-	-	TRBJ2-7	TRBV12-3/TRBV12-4	TGTGCCAGCAGTTTCTATGCCTCCTACGAGCAGTACTTC	CASSFYASYEQYF
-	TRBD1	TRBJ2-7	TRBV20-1	TGCAGTGCCTCCGGGACAGCCTACGAGCAGTACTTC	CSASGTAYEQYF